The rows below give T cell receptor beta chains drawn from one sample of a study of blood T cell repertoires in COVID-19. The protocol was immunoSEQ multiplex PCR, while the TCRdb copy is restricted to in-frame clones and leaves out a portion. This table holds about 88,000 clones, about 88% found once. Sequenced input: peripheral blood. The receptor source for this set is a woman of 80 years or more with acute or convalescent COVID-19. Each CDR3 is given with its conserved first and last residue. The D gene is left open where the match is weak. Size is omitted from some rows. Given values are once, few, many or a class for expanded clones.

TRBV6-5	TRBJ2-7	.	.	CASRSTRDYSYEQYF	TGTGCCAGCAGATCCACCCGGGATTATTCCTACGAGCAGTACTTC
TRBV27	TRBJ2-2	.	.	CASRNPASTGELFF	TGTGCCAGCAGAAACCCCGCGAGCACCGGGGAGCTGTTTTTT
TRBV28	TRBJ2-1	TRBD2	.	CASSLAGLAGDAEQFF	TGTGCCAGCAGTTTAGCGGGACTAGCGGGAGATGCTGAGCAGTTCTTC
TRBV9	TRBJ2-7	.	once	CASSANFGTGSYEQYF	TGTGCCAGCAGCGCCAACTTCGGGACTGGGTCCTACGAGCAGTACTTC
TRBV30	TRBJ1-6	TRBD1	.	CAWSPDRGWSPLHF	TGTGCCTGGAGTCCCGACAGGGGGTGGTCACCCCTCCACTTT
TRBV28	TRBJ1-1	TRBD1	.	CASSLAGGGTEAFF	TGTGCCAGCAGTTTGGCAGGGGGCGGCACTGAAGCTTTCTTT
TRBV19	TRBJ2-2	.	.	CASSSDPRLANTGELFF	TGTGCCAGTAGTAGCGATCCGCGTCTGGCGAACACCGGGGAGCTGTTTTTT
TRBV7-2	TRBJ1-3	.	.	CASSSGQLSGNTIYF	TGTGCCAGCAGCTCAGGACAGCTATCTGGAAACACCATATATTTT
TRBV30	TRBJ2-2	.	.	CAWSLLGGTGELFF	TGTGCCTGGAGTTTGTTGGGGGGTACCGGGGAGCTGTTTTTT
TRBV28	TRBJ1-2	.	.	CASSNMNYGYTF	TGTGCCAGCAGTAATATGAACTATGGCTACACCTTC
TRBV3-1/TRBV3-2	TRBJ1-4	TRBD1	few	CASSHPTGFNEKLFF	TGTGCCAGCAGCCACCCGACAGGGTTTAATGAAAAACTGTTTTTT
TRBV5-6	TRBJ1-2	TRBD1	.	CASSLGGTGLSNYGYTF	TGTGCCAGCAGCTTGGGTGGGACAGGCCTTTCTAACTATGGCTACACCTTC
TRBV29-1	TRBJ2-7	TRBD1	.	CSVAQGAGSYEQYF	TGCAGCGTCGCACAGGGGGCCGGCTCCTACGAGCAGTACTTC
TRBV19	TRBJ2-3	.	.	CASSIRQTSTDTQYF	TGTGCCAGTAGTATCCGTCAGACTAGCACAGATACGCAGTATTTT
TRBV6-5	TRBJ2-2	TRBD2	once	CASSTSGSSSGELFF	TGTGCCAGCAGTACTAGCGGGAGCTCTTCCGGGGAGCTGTTTTTT
TRBV5-1	TRBJ1-2	TRBD1	.	CASSWGQGAPYGYTF	TGCGCCAGCAGCTGGGGACAGGGGGCCCCCTATGGCTACACCTTC
TRBV19	TRBJ1-2	TRBD1	.	CASTRGGAFGYTF	TGTGCCAGTACCCGAGGGGGCGCATTTGGCTACACCTTC
TRBV7-2	TRBJ1-1	.	.	CASSFDAEGKAFF	TGTGCCAGCAGCTTCGACGCGGAGGGAAAAGCTTTCTTT
TRBV5-4	TRBJ1-2	.	few	CASSLGAESYGYTF	TGTGCCAGCAGCTTGGGGGCAGAAAGCTATGGCTACACCTTC
TRBV28	TRBJ1-1	.	once	CASSLGGTNTEAFF	TGTGCCAGCAGTTTGGGGGGGACGAACACTGAAGCTTTCTTT
TRBV7-8	TRBJ2-1	.	.	CASSPRGSSYNEQFF	TGTGCCAGCAGCCCCCGGGGGAGCTCGTACAATGAGCAGTTCTTC
TRBV5-4	TRBJ1-2	TRBD1	.	CASRPDRAAYGYTF	TGTGCCAGCAGACCCGACAGGGCGGCCTATGGCTACACCTTC
TRBV5-8	TRBJ2-7	TRBD1	.	CATTGAPYEQYF	TGTGCCACGACAGGGGCCCCCTACGAGCAGTACTTC